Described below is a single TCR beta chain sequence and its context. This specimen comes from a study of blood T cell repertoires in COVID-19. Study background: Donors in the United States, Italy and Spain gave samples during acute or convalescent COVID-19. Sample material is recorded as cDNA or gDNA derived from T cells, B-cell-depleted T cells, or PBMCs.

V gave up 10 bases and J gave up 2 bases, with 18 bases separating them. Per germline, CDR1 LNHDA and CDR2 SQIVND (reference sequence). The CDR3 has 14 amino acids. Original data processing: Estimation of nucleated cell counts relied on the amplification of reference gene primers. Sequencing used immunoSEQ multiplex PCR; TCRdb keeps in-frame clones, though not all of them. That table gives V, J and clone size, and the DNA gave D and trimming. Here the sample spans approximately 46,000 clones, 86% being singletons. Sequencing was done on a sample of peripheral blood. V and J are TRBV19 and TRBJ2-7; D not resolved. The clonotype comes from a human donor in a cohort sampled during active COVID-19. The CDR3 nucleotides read TGTGCCACCCGAGACACGGATGATACCTACGAGCAGTACTTC. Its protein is CATRDTDDTYEQYF.